This TCR beta chain appears in the sequencing data of a study of blood T cell repertoires in COVID-19. The length of the CDR3 is 14 residues. V lost 0 bases, J lost 1 base, and 7 bases lay in between. CDR1 is SGHRS and CDR2 is YFSETQ in the germline V gene. Of note for this clone: The same CDR3 arises from other DNA sequences in this sample as well.

Sequencing was performed with immunoSEQ multiplex PCR; in TCRdb, only in-frame clones are kept and a portion is missing. The sample has 150,000 to 200,000 clones, approximately 90% seen once. The chain is built from TRBV5-1 and TRBJ2-5; tentatively, D is TRBD1 (5 bases). This receptor was identified in a human donor in a cohort sampled during active COVID-19. Material: peripheral blood. CDR3 nucleotide sequence: TGCGCCAGCAGCTTGGGACAGCTCCAAGAGACCCAGTACTTC. This sequence encodes CASSLGQLQETQYF.